The entry that follows covers one T cell receptor (beta chain) sequence. No cognate antigen has been identified for it. Base qualities are not recorded, but no much larger clone differs from it by a single base. The meaning of the sample's time point label: blood at routine non-recurrence follow-up after resection. TCR sequencing used whole RNA extracted from tumor and nontumor lung tissue, or from cryopreserved PBMC samples, without cell sorting. Only patients for whom sufficient RNA was available from at least two tumor regions were selected for TCR sequencing. The sample is drawn from a study of spatial heterogeneity in lung cancer (dated by TCRdb to about 2019). For the study in its entirety: Donors were over 60 patients with early-stage, untreated non-small cell lung cancer from the lung TRACERx cohort. Follow-up PBMC samples were sequenced whenever available, with a median time to follow-up of approximately 23 months after resection. Beta-chain transcripts were consistently detected in greater numbers than alpha-chain transcripts, which likely reflects a higher abundance of beta-chain transcripts. In the raw uncorrected reads, each unique combination of TCR and UMI appeared more than ten times on average. In non-small cell lung cancer, the study quantitatively compared TCR alpha and beta repertoires across several tumor regions, matched nontumor lung, and blood. The study linked features of the TCR repertoire to counts of nonsynonymous mutations, which were determined by whole-exome sequencing of tumor tissue. Both alpha and beta chains were TCR-sequenced in around 230 tumor regions, under 85 matched nontumor lung samples and some 56 PBMC samples obtained at surgery.

General findings and caveats noted by the study authors: Comparisons of baseline and follow-up blood repertoires included only 14 patients. Confirming at a functional level the hypothesis that regional TCRs recognize regional mutations was considered to require additional single-cell paired TCR alpha and beta sequencing. Ubiquitous expanded tumor TCRs were detected in blood more often at tumor resection than at routine follow-up.

The CDR3 goes from the cysteine to the phenylalanine over 20 residues. Just the 60-base CDR3 DNA is kept, in frame starting at base 1. Clipping removes 2 bases from V and 4 bases from J, with 20 as the unmatched junction base count. The library came from 5' RACE. The instrument was a NextSeq 500. To allow correction of PCR and sequencing errors, the TCR library protocol tagged every TCR cDNA molecule with a unique molecular identifier. In the original analysis: TCR identification, UMI-based error correction and CDR3 extraction were all carried out with Decombinator tools. Expanded TCRs were defined as those above a frequency of 2 per 1,000, corresponding to the top 1% of the tumor frequency distribution. Renyi diversity was computed with the R vegan package after each repertoire had been subsampled 100 times to 5,000 TCRs. To build CDR3 similarity networks, amino acid triplet string-kernel similarity was used, and CDR3s were connected when their pairwise similarity was above 0.82. TCRdb reprocessing: public reads trimmed at Q25 with fastp, clones called with MiXCR, in-frame beta chains kept. Rows matching on CDR3 protein sequence are summarized as one entry with the most common DNA and genes. The V and J calls reflect TCRdb's pipeline rather than the authors' work. The sample includes 50,000 to 60,000 distinct CDR3 sequences, with less than 9.5% observed a single time. In total, the top ten clones hold approximately 35% of the sample.

The sample consisted of PBMCs, taken at follow-up. The receptor comes from a female donor with early-stage non-small cell lung cancer. Recombination linked TRBV12-3 or TRBV12-4 to TRBJ1-5; 7 middle bases align to TRBD1. The DNA sequence follows: TGTGCCAGCAGTTTAAACGTTTTGACAGGGCGAGAAGTTTGGAATCAGCCCCAGCATTTT. Its amino acids are CASSLNVLTGREVWNQPQHF.